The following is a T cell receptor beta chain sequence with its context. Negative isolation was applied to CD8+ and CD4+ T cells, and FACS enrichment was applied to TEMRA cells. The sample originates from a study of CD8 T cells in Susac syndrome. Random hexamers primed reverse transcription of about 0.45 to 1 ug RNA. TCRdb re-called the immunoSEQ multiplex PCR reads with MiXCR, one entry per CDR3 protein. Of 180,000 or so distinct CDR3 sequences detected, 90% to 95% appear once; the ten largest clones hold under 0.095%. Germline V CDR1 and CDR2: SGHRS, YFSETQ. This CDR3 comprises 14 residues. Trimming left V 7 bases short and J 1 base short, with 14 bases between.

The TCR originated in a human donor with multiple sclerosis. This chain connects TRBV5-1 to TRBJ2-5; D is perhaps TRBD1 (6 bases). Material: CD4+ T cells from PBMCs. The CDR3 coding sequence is TGCGCCAGCGGCCTCGGGGACATCCAAGAGACCCAGTACTTC. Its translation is CASGLGDIQETQYF.